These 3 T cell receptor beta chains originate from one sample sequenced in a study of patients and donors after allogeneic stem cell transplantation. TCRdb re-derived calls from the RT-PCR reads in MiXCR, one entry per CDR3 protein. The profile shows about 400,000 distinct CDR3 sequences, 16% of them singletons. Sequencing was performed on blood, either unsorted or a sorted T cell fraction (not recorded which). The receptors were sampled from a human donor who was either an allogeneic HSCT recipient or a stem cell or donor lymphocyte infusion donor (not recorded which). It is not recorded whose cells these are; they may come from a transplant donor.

CDR3 sequence (DNA): TGTGCCAGCAGCGCCCGGCGGGGTGCCTCCTACAATGAGCAGTTCTTC. The encoded protein is CASSARRGASYNEQFF. The chain employs TRBV7-2 and TRBJ2-1; tentative D call: TRBD2 (6 bases). This CDR3 is built from 16 residues. Between the trimmed V and J ends, which lost 5 bases and 0 bases, there was a span of 14 bases. Germline CDR1 is SGHTA and CDR2 is FQGNSA.

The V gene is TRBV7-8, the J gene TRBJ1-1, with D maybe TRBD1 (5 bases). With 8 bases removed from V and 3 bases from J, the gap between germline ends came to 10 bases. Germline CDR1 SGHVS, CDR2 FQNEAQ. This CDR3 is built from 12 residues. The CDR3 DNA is TGTGCCAGCTCCTGGGGGGACACTGAAGCTTTCTTT. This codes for CASSWGDTEAFF.

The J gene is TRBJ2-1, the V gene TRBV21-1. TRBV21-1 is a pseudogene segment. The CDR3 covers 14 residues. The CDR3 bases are TGTGCTGGCCGTTGGCTGAAAAAATACAATGAGCAGTTCTTC. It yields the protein CAGRWLKKYNEQFF.